Listed below are T cell receptor beta chains from one sample, sequenced in a study of response to subunit inactivated influenza vaccine. TCRdb reprocessed the RT-PCR reads via MiXCR and lists one record per CDR3 protein. The table has about 800,000 distinct CDR3 sequences, around 21% seen once. Material: PBMCs from blood, obtained 5 days after vaccination. These TCRs come from a man aged 50 to 60 who received an inactivated influenza vaccine. The CDR3 runs from the conserved cysteine through the conserved F or W. The order of the fields is clone size, V gene, J gene, D gene, CDR3 protein, CDR3 DNA. D genes are given only for firm matches. Expanded clones get a size class; other rows say once, few or many, or leave the size out.

size: NA; V: TRBV3-1; J: TRBJ1-1; D: NA; CDR3: CASSQGSTGAFF; DNA: TGTGCCAGCAGCCAAGGCTCCACTGGAGCTTTCTTT
size: NA; V: TRBV20-1; J: TRBJ2-5; D: NA; CDR3: CSANRGETQYF; DNA: TGCAGTGCTAATCGGGGGGAGACCCAGTACTTC
size: NA; V: TRBV15; J: TRBJ1-1; D: NA; CDR3: CATSRDKGGRSNTEAFF; DNA: TGTGCCACCAGCAGAGATAAGGGGGGGAGGTCGAACACTGAAGCTTTCTTT
size: few; V: TRBV7-9; J: TRBJ1-3; D: NA; CDR3: CASRGNTIYF; DNA: TGTGCCAGCAGAGGAAACACCATATATTTT
size: NA; V: TRBV7-9; J: TRBJ2-1; D: TRBD1; CDR3: CASSLVGTGVFNEQFF; DNA: TGTGCCAGCAGCTTAGTGGGGACAGGGGTCTTCAATGAGCAGTTCTTC
size: once; V: TRBV10-3; J: TRBJ2-7; D: NA; CDR3: CAIRGRDEQYF; DNA: TGTGCCATCAGAGGTAGGGACGAGCAGTACTTC
size: few; V: TRBV2; J: TRBJ2-5; D: TRBD2; CDR3: CASSGGLGRQETQYF; DNA: TGTGCCAGCAGTGGGGGACTAGGAAGGCAAGAGACCCAGTACTTC
size: few; V: TRBV7-9; J: TRBJ2-3; D: NA; CDR3: CASSLVRGQFSTDTQYF; DNA: TGTGCCAGCAGCTTAGTAAGGGGACAATTCAGCACAGATACGCAGTATTTT
size: NA; V: TRBV12-3/TRBV12-4; J: TRBJ2-2; D: NA; CDR3: CASTLDRLGTGELFF; DNA: TGTGCCAGCACCCTCGACAGGCTAGGCACCGGGGAGCTGTTTTTT
size: NA; V: TRBV5-1; J: TRBJ2-2; D: TRBD2; CDR3: CASSIQTSGSGTGELFF; DNA: TGCGCCAGCAGCATCCAGACTAGCGGGAGCGGCACCGGGGAGCTGTTTTTT
size: few; V: TRBV7-2; J: TRBJ2-1; D: NA; CDR3: CASSLTRGSYNEQFF; DNA: TGTGCCAGCAGCTTAACCCGGGGATCCTACAATGAGCAGTTCTTC
size: many; V: TRBV12-3/TRBV12-4; J: TRBJ1-2; D: TRBD1; CDR3: CAVGGGVVYGYTF; DNA: TGTGCCGTAGGAGGGGGCGTCGTCTATGGCTACACCTTC
size: few; V: TRBV4-3; J: TRBJ2-7; D: NA; CDR3: CASSQEEGGLFEQYF; DNA: TGCGCCAGCAGCCAAGAGGAGGGGGGGCTGTTCGAGCAGTACTTC
size: many; V: TRBV29-1; J: TRBJ2-3; D: TRBD1; CDR3: CSVGQGASTQYF; DNA: TGCAGCGTAGGACAGGGGGCAAGTACGCAGTATTTT
size: few; V: TRBV7-8; J: TRBJ2-3; D: TRBD2; CDR3: CASSSKGLAGTQYF; DNA: TGTGCCAGCAGCTCGAAGGGACTAGCGGGGACGCAGTATTTT
size: many; V: TRBV7-6; J: TRBJ1-1; D: NA; CDR3: CASSLVAGTMNTEAFF; DNA: TGTGCCAGCAGCTTAGTTGCAGGTACCATGAACACTGAAGCTTTCTTT
size: few; V: TRBV7-2; J: TRBJ2-2; D: NA; CDR3: CASSLERAGGELFF; DNA: TGTGCCAGCAGCTTAGAAAGGGCAGGCGGGGAGCTGTTTTTT
size: few; V: TRBV20-1; J: TRBJ2-1; D: NA; CDR3: CSAMRRSYNEQFF; DNA: TGCAGTGCTATGAGGAGGTCCTACAATGAGCAGTTCTTC
size: few; V: TRBV18; J: TRBJ2-6; D: TRBD2; CDR3: CASSPPSGVNSGANVLTF; DNA: TGTGCCAGCTCACCACCTAGCGGGGTCAACTCTGGGGCCAACGTCCTGACTTTC
size: NA; V: TRBV20-1; J: TRBJ2-5; D: NA; CDR3: CSAADPGRGPETQYF; DNA: TGCAGTGCTGCCGATCCGGGACGGGGCCCAGAGACCCAGTACTTC
size: NA; V: TRBV7-2; J: TRBJ2-7; D: TRBD1; CDR3: CASSSRGRGHEQYF; DNA: TGTGCCAGCAGCTCCAGGGGGCGCGGACACGAGCAGTACTTC
size: few; V: TRBV10-3; J: TRBJ1-1; D: TRBD1; CDR3: CAISARTGADTEAFF; DNA: TGTGCCATCAGTGCCCGGACAGGGGCCGACACTGAAGCTTTCTTT
size: few; V: TRBV7-9; J: TRBJ2-1; D: TRBD2; CDR3: CASSMTSGRAHEQFF; DNA: TGTGCCAGCAGCATGACTAGCGGGAGGGCCCATGAGCAGTTCTTC
size: many; V: TRBV5-1; J: TRBJ2-7; D: TRBD2; CDR3: CASSLALAETYEQYF; DNA: TGCGCCAGCAGCTTGGCACTAGCGGAGACTTACGAGCAGTACTTC
size: many; V: TRBV29-1; J: TRBJ2-1; D: TRBD2; CDR3: CSVVRLAGVEQFF; DNA: TGCAGCGTGGTGCGACTAGCGGGGGTTGAGCAGTTCTTC
size: NA; V: TRBV12-3/TRBV12-4; J: TRBJ1-2; D: NA; CDR3: CASSFDPVGYGYTF; DNA: TGTGCCAGCAGTTTCGACCCTGTCGGCTATGGCTACACCTTC
size: few; V: TRBV7-2; J: TRBJ2-7; D: TRBD1; CDR3: CAPPGDRRNYEQYF; DNA: TGTGCCCCCCCTGGGGACAGGAGAAACTACGAGCAGTACTTC
size: few; V: TRBV7-8; J: TRBJ2-7; D: NA; CDR3: CASSLAEVYEQYF; DNA: TGTGCCAGCAGCTTAGCGGAGGTCTACGAGCAGTACTTC
size: NA; V: TRBV19; J: TRBJ2-1; D: TRBD2; CDR3: CARSIAGGRYNEQFF; DNA: TGTGCGAGGAGTATAGCGGGAGGGCGTTACAATGAGCAGTTCTTC
size: NA; V: TRBV7-8; J: TRBJ2-1; D: TRBD2; CDR3: CASTEAGSYNEQFF; DNA: TGTGCCAGTACCGAAGCGGGGTCCTACAATGAGCAGTTCTTC
size: few; V: TRBV5-1; J: TRBJ2-5; D: NA; CDR3: CASSLGPTEGTQYF; DNA: TGCGCCAGCAGCTTGGGGCCCACCGAGGGGACCCAGTACTTC
size: NA; V: TRBV20-1; J: TRBJ2-7; D: TRBD2; CDR3: CSARVVAGGPEQYF; DNA: TGCAGTGCTAGAGTTGTAGCGGGAGGGCCCGAGCAGTACTTC
size: NA; V: TRBV7-9; J: TRBJ2-2; D: NA; CDR3: CASSFPSPLDTGELFF; DNA: TGTGCCAGCAGCTTCCCTTCCCCTTTGGACACCGGGGAGCTGTTTTTT
size: many; V: TRBV20-1; J: TRBJ2-7; D: NA; CDR3: CSAPGPYDYEQYF; DNA: TGCAGTGCTCCCGGGCCCTACGACTACGAGCAGTACTTC
size: NA; V: TRBV19; J: TRBJ2-1; D: TRBD2; CDR3: CASSMVSGGARHNEQFF; DNA: TGTGCCAGTAGTATGGTTAGCGGGGGGGCCCGTCACAATGAGCAGTTCTTC
size: NA; V: TRBV9; J: TRBJ2-7; D: NA; CDR3: CASSGGGSSYEQYF; DNA: TGTGCCAGCAGCGGTGGGGGAAGCTCCTACGAGCAGTACTTC
size: few; V: TRBV10-3; J: TRBJ1-6; D: NA; CDR3: CAISDSGQTNSPLHF; DNA: TGTGCCATCAGTGATAGCGGACAGACCAATTCACCCCTCCACTTT
size: NA; V: TRBV29-1; J: TRBJ2-3; D: TRBD2; CDR3: CSVRRGGIPGDTQYF; DNA: TGCAGCGTCCGTCGGGGGGGAATACCTGGAGATACGCAGTATTTT
size: few; V: TRBV7-9; J: TRBJ2-3; D: NA; CDR3: CASSPGSTGASTDTQYF; DNA: TGTGCCAGCAGCCCCGGGTCAACAGGAGCTAGCACAGATACGCAGTATTTT
size: NA; V: TRBV5-1; J: TRBJ2-7; D: TRBD1; CDR3: CASSSGTGPTEQYF; DNA: TGCGCCAGCAGCTCTGGGACAGGGCCCACCGAGCAGTACTTC
size: few; V: TRBV7-8; J: TRBJ2-4; D: TRBD1; CDR3: CASSLGSRGLAKNIQYF; DNA: TGTGCCAGCAGCTTAGGTTCAAGGGGGCTAGCCAAAAACATTCAGTACTTC
size: NA; V: TRBV5-1; J: TRBJ2-1; D: NA; CDR3: CASTQGQRSYNEQFF; DNA: TGCGCCAGCACCCAAGGACAGCGGTCTTACAATGAGCAGTTCTTC
size: NA; V: TRBV5-1; J: TRBJ1-2; D: TRBD1; CDR3: CASSTRQGGYGYTF; DNA: TGCGCCAGCAGCACCCGACAGGGCGGCTATGGCTACACCTTC
size: NA; V: TRBV4-1; J: TRBJ1-1; D: NA; CDR3: CASSQRLSTPQEDTEAFF; DNA: TGCGCCAGCAGCCAACGTCTATCGACCCCTCAAGAGGACACTGAAGCTTTCTTT
size: many; V: TRBV2; J: TRBJ2-1; D: TRBD2; CDR3: CASSGLAGNEQFF; DNA: TGTGCCAGCAGTGGTCTAGCGGGAAATGAGCAGTTCTTC
size: NA; V: TRBV12-3/TRBV12-4; J: TRBJ1-3; D: NA; CDR3: CASSLDWGIGGNTIYF; DNA: TGTGCCAGCAGTTTAGACTGGGGGATCGGCGGAAACACCATATATTTT
size: once; V: TRBV6-2/TRBV6-3; J: TRBJ2-7; D: NA; CDR3: CASTDDGGSYEQYF; DNA: TGTGCCAGCACCGACGACGGAGGATCCTACGAGCAGTACTTC